This TCR beta chain was obtained from a study of vaccination and CD4 T cells after COVID-19. Study overall: Sampling that followed vaccination took place a median about 75 days after dose two, within a range of 14 to 241.

As concerns this clonotype: The antigen remains undetermined.

This sample's treatment: roughly 11-day PBMC culture with coronavirus spike peptide pools or control peptides (ViraFEST assay). Having spent 10 days in culture, CD4+ T cells were then isolated by negative selection. With the Oncomine TCR Beta short-read assay, DNA from cultured CD4+ T cells was sequenced. Genomic DNA was drawn out of CD4+ T cells grown in culture. MiXCR, run by TCRdb on the PCR reads, gives a single entry per CDR3 protein. The data show about 30,000 distinct CDR3 sequences, about 66% seen once. Sequencing was performed on CD4+ T cells from blood, cultured in vitro, taken after SARS-CoV-2 vaccination. The sequence came from a human donor who received a COVID-19 vaccine.

The CDR3 protein is CASSARGQGGYEQYF. CDR3 DNA: TGTGCCAGCAGTGCTCGGGGACAGGGGGGCTACGAGCAGTACTTC. This chain joins TRBV2 and TRBJ2-7; 11 bases are a match to TRBD1. This CDR3 has 15 residues. V lost 4 bases to trimming and J lost 3 bases; unmatched junction nucleotides: 5. Per germline, CDR1 SNHLY and CDR2 FYNNEI. The complete variable domain, with remaining parts taken from reference TRBV2 and TRBJ2-7, reads EPEVTQTPSHQVTQMGQEVILRCVPISNHLYFYWYRQILGQKVEFLVSFYNNEISEKSEIFDDQFSVERPDGSNFTLKIRSTKLEDSAMYFCASSARGQGGYEQYFGPGTRLTVT.